This T cell receptor (beta chain) was obtained from a study of identical twins. TCRdb reprocessed the 5' RACE reads via MiXCR and lists one record per CDR3 protein. The table shows roughly 710,000 distinct CDR3 sequences, with 6% to 6.5% occurring only once. This CDR3 comprises 16 residues. CDR1 and CDR2 from the germline V gene are ENHRY and SYGVKD. V trimming: 6 bases; J trimming: 2 bases; junction bases outside the gene matches: 6. This clonotype appeared many times. This clonotype originated in a man aged 18-30 years in good health. The sample was naive T cells sorted from blood. This chain connects TRBV10-3 to TRBJ2-5; TRBD2 agrees at 13 bases. CDR3 bases: TGTGCCATCAGCGGATGGACTAGCGGGAGACAAGAGACCCAGTACTTC. Residues: CAISGWTSGRQETQYF.